The 17 T cell receptor beta chains below were found in one sample sequenced in a study of blood T cell dynamics during melanoma immunotherapy (dated by TCRdb to 2020 to 2021). Libraries were constructed by the immunoSEQ multiplex PCR assay. Drawn from immuneACCESS, this table holds only the in-frame rearrangements with V and J called that TCRdb kept. Clones are partly lost; checked studies trace under half to an unresolved V gene and leave the rest unexplained. Present in this sample are 15,000 to 20,000 clones, about 94% of which were seen just once. The ten largest clonotypes hold about 0.21% of the sample. Per the publication, the time point label means: week 3, after first cycle of checkpoint inhibitor. The starting material was effector memory CD8+ T cells from blood, obtained from a patient treated with checkpoint blockade. These receptors all come from a human donor with melanoma.

In nucleotides, the CDR3 is TGCGCCAGCAGCCCGGGCAGGGGTTTCACTGAAGCTTTCTTT. Translating gives CASSPGRGFTEAFF. The rearrangement joins TRBV5-1 to TRBJ1-1; weak D call: TRBD1 (6 bases). The CDR3 is 14 amino acids. The ends were cut back, 4 bases at V and 4 bases at J, with 14 bases in the middle. Germline CDR1 SGHRS, CDR2 YFSETQ.

The J gene is TRBJ2-3, the V gene TRBV21-1; the table gives TRBD2 as D, unverified against the DNA. TRBV21-1 represents a pseudogene. The CDR3 has 17 residues. CDR3 in DNA: TGTGCCAGCAGCATGGGGACTAGCGGGAGGTTCACAGATACGCAGTATTTT. It encodes CASSMGTSGRFTDTQYF.

V and J are TRBV7-2 and TRBJ2-7; D remains ambiguous. Trimming took off 7 bases at V and 0 bases at J, with 7 bases between the two ends. This CDR3 spans 12 amino acids. Germline CDR1 is SGHTA and CDR2 is FQGNSA. This chain's CDR3 is CASNGDSYEQYF. CDR3 nucleotides: TGTGCCAGCAATGGTGACTCCTACGAGCAGTACTTC.

The V call is TRBV10-3, the J call TRBJ2-2; D possibly corresponds to TRBD1 (7 bases). The CDR3 has 16 amino acids. Per the germline V gene, CDR1 is ENHRY and CDR2 is SYGVKD. Deletions cut 3 bases from V and 2 bases from J, with 13 bases between. CDR3 sequence: CAISDRGTANTGELFF. For the CDR3, the DNA is TGTGCCATCAGTGACCGGGGGACAGCCAACACCGGGGAGCTGTTTTTT.

The genes are TRBV6-6 and TRBJ1-3; 7 nucleotides agree with TRBD1. CDR3 length: 15 residues. J was trimmed by 2 bases and V by 0 bases; bases with no gene match: 1. CDR1 is MNHNY and CDR2 is SVGAGI in the germline V gene (reference sequence). The CDR3 bases are TGTGCCAGCAGTTACTCCGACAGGGCTGGAAACACCATATATTTT. It is translated as CASSYSDRAGNTIYF.

This chain joins TRBV28 and TRBJ1-1, with D hard to call. The V and J ends lost 2 bases and 1 base respectively, with 11 bases between them. The germline gives CDR1 MDHEN, CDR2 SYDVKM. CDR3 size: 15 residues. CDR3: CASSLRSSANTEAFF. CDR3 DNA: TGTGCCAGCAGTTTAAGGTCAAGCGCGAACACTGAAGCTTTCTTT.

The chain couples TRBV5-1 to TRBJ1-1, with a weak D call TRBD1 (6 bases). CDR1 and CDR2 (germline): SGHRS, YFSETQ. Trimming removed 0 bases from V and 1 base from J, with 16 bases in between. The CDR3 extends over 17 amino acids. The CDR3 bases are TGCGCCAGCAGCTTGGTGTTCAGGGGCCAGAGGAACACTGAAGCTTTCTTT. Protein: CASSLVFRGQRNTEAFF. Full variable domain (remainder filled in from reference TRBV5-1 and TRBJ1-1): KAGVTQTPRYLIKTRGQQVTLSCSPISGHRSVSWYQQTPGQGLQFLFEYFSETQRNKGNFPGRFSGRQFSNSRSEMNVSTLELGDSALYLCASSLVFRGQRNTEAFFGQGTRLTVV.

This chain connects TRBV19 to TRBJ1-5; D is possibly TRBD1 (6 bases). V lost 9 bases and J lost 0, with 15 bases in between. The CDR3 is 15 amino acids. In germline, CDR1 is LNHDA, CDR2 SQIVND (reference sequence). Written as DNA, the CDR3 is TGTGCCAGCCAGGACAGACTTTATAGCAATCAGCCCCAGCATTTT. This codes for CASQDRLYSNQPQHF.

The chain recombines TRBV19 with TRBJ2-1; 11 bases line up with TRBD2. The ends lost 10 bases at V and 3 bases at J; junction bases unmatched: 8. Germline V lookup: CDR1 LNHDA, CDR2 SQIVND (reference sequence). The CDR3 is 15 amino acids. The CDR3 coding sequence is TGTGCCACTGTAGCGGGAGGGCTTTACTACAATGAGCAGTTCTTC. Translation: CATVAGGLYYNEQFF.

The rearrangement links TRBV2 to TRBJ2-6; D is tentatively TRBD1 or TRBD2 (5 bases each). Trimming removed 8 bases from V and 0 bases from J, with 14 bases in between. The CDR3 is 16 residues long. Germline V gives CDR1 SNHLY, CDR2 FYNNEI. The CDR3 DNA is TGTGCCAGCTACGGGGCGACCGACTCTGGGGCCAACGTCCTGACTTTC. Amino acids: CASYGATDSGANVLTF.

The chain employs TRBV9 and TRBJ2-5, with TRBD2 identical over 9 bases. The DNA matches TRBJ2-7 better at its end, which makes the J call doubtful. CDR1 is SGDLS and CDR2 is YYNGEE in the germline V gene. The CDR3 has 15 residues. The chain's CDR3 is CASSVSGGRAYEQYF. The DNA for the CDR3 is TGTGCCAGCAGCGTATCAGGCGGGAGGGCCTACGAGCAGTACTTC.

This clone appeared a single time. The chain joins TRBV4-1 to TRBJ2-7, with D unclear. Per germline, CDR1 MGHRA and CDR2 YSYEKL. With 0 bases removed from V and 2 bases from J, the gap between germline ends came to 11 bases. This CDR3 has 15 amino acids. The DNA for the CDR3 is TGCGCCAGCAGCCAAGATCCTTACAGCACCTACGAGCAGTACTTC. Protein: CASSQDPYSTYEQYF.

The chain couples TRBV27 to TRBJ2-3; TRBD2 might be the D (7 bases). With 6 bases removed from V and 3 bases from J, the gap between germline ends came to 16 bases. CDR3 size: 15 residues. In germline, CDR1 is MNHEY, CDR2 SMNVEV (reference sequence). The CDR3 spells CASRGGLLGTDTQYF. The CDR3 nucleotides are TGTGCCAGCAGGGGGGGGCTTTTGGGTACAGATACGCAGTATTTT.

This rearrangement joins TRBV2 to TRBJ2-5, with 8 bases identical to TRBD1. The junction had 11 bases not matched to a gene; V was cut back by 6 bases and J by 2 bases. The CDR3 runs 16 residues. Per the germline V gene, CDR1 is SNHLY and CDR2 is FYNNEI. CDR3 loop: CASRDAQGARQETQYF. For the CDR3, the DNA is TGTGCCAGCAGGGATGCTCAGGGGGCGCGGCAAGAGACCCAGTACTTC.

This chain links TRBV6-6 with TRBJ2-7; D call uncertain. Between the trimmed V and J ends, which lost 6 bases and 4 bases, there was a span of 13 bases. The CDR3 consists of 13 residues. CDR1 and CDR2 from the germline V gene are MNHNY and SVGAGI (reference sequence). The CDR3 loop is CASSQANGYEQYF. The CDR3 DNA reads as TGTGCCAGCAGCCAGGCCAACGGTTACGAGCAGTACTTC.

CDR3 region: CASSATGHPQETQYF. DNA of the CDR3: TGTGCCAGTAGTGCGACAGGCCATCCACAAGAGACCCAGTACTTC. The chain has TRBV19 and TRBJ2-5; D is possibly TRBD1 (6 bases). V lost 5 bases and J lost 2, with 15 bases in between. CDR1 is LNHDA, CDR2 SQIVND, per germline (reference sequence). This CDR3 spans 15 amino acids.

The rearrangement links TRBV7-9 to TRBJ2-1; 10 bases are shared with TRBD2. Trimming cost V 5 bases and J 4 bases; bases outside gene matches: 8. Looked up from germline, CDR1 is SEHNR and CDR2 is FQNEAQ (reference sequence). The CDR3 is 16 residues long. The CDR3 DNA follows: TGTGCCAGCAGCGCCACCCTAGCGGGAGATTACAATGAGCAGTTCTTC. This sequence encodes CASSATLAGDYNEQFF.